This TCR beta chain derives from a study of molecular identifiers for immune sequencing clone quantification. Study context: Naive CD8 cell RNA, from 20,000 or 100,000 cells, was split five ways in replicates, with four sequenced.

Many counts were recorded for this clonotype. Listed TCR primers, together with previously described methods, were used for the bulk TCR libraries. TCRdb redid the calling of the PCR reads with MiXCR, one entry per CDR3 protein. The table includes 50,000 to 70,000 distinct CDR3 sequences, less than 20% detected once. CDR1 SQVTM and CDR2 ANQGSEA come from the germline V gene. The CDR3 covers 13 residues. V shed 1 base and J shed 4 bases, with 10 bases lying between them. Naive CD8 libraries came from around 20,000 to 1,000,000 sorted cells with 10%, 30% or 50% RNA. Sorting captured naive CD8 T cells as CD8+CD4-CCR7+CD45RA+.

V gene TRBV29-1 combines with J gene TRBJ1-2; D remains ambiguous. The sequenced material came from naive CD8+ T cells from blood, with Jurkat cell RNA spiked in. Noted subset: FACS-sorted CD8+CD4-CCR7+CD45RA+ naive T cells. The sequence was obtained from a human donor in good health. Some libraries in this study had Jurkat cell RNA spiked in. CDR3 sequence reads: CSVEASVGYGYTF. CDR3 nucleotide sequence: TGCAGCGTTGAAGCTTCGGTAGGCTATGGCTACACCTTC. The full variable domain, with the rest looked up from reference TRBV29-1 and TRBJ1-2, is SAVISQKPSRDICQRGTSLTIQCQVDSQVTMMFWYRQQPGQSLTLIATANQGSEATYESGFVIDKFPISRPNLTFSTLTVSNMSPEDSSIYLCSVEASVGYGYTFGSGTRLTVV.